This is a list of T cell receptor beta chains from one sample in a study of T-cell reconstitution after alpha-beta-depleted transplantation in children. TCRdb itself ran the PCR reads through MiXCR, one entry per CDR3 protein. This sample has 580,000 or so distinct CDR3 sequences, with around 23% found just once. Material: PBMCs, mostly from graft donor cells, obtained 360 days after TCRalphabeta/CD19-depleted stem cell transplant. These receptors were obtained from a boy younger than two who had a stem cell transplant for acute myeloid leukemia, so the T cells may come from the graft donor. CDR3s include the opening cysteine and the closing phenylalanine or tryptophan. A D gene is named only where the DNA matches it firmly. A row's size may be missing; if present it is once, few, many or a size class.

d_call: NA; j_call: TRBJ2-1; v_call: TRBV19; clone_size: few; cdr3_nt: TGTGCCAGTAGCAGGGGGGACTACAATGAGCAGTTCTTC; cdr3_aa: CASSRGDYNEQFF
d_call: TRBD1; j_call: TRBJ2-5; v_call: TRBV12-3/TRBV12-4; clone_size: many; cdr3_nt: TGTGCCAGCAGCCCCGGACAGGGAGGAGTTCTAGAGACCCAGTACTTC; cdr3_aa: CASSPGQGGVLETQYF
d_call: TRBD2; j_call: TRBJ2-1; v_call: TRBV20-1; clone_size: NA; cdr3_nt: TGCAGTGCTAGACTAGCGGGGGGTATACGGGAGCAGTTCTTC; cdr3_aa: CSARLAGGIREQFF
d_call: TRBD1; j_call: TRBJ2-5; v_call: TRBV29-1; clone_size: many; cdr3_nt: TGCAGCGCTATCAGGGGGCAGGTCAAAGAGACCCAGTACTTC; cdr3_aa: CSAIRGQVKETQYF
d_call: NA; j_call: TRBJ2-1; v_call: TRBV19; clone_size: NA; cdr3_nt: TGTGCCAGTAGTATAAGATCCAGTGAGCAGTTCTTC; cdr3_aa: CASSIRSSEQFF
d_call: TRBD2; j_call: TRBJ2-2; v_call: TRBV5-1; clone_size: NA; cdr3_nt: TGCGCCAGCAGCTTGGTAGCGGGGGTCACCGGGGAGCTGTTTTTT; cdr3_aa: CASSLVAGVTGELFF
d_call: NA; j_call: TRBJ2-3; v_call: TRBV5-5; clone_size: few; cdr3_nt: TGTGCCAGCAGCTTTGTTCTCTCTCAGCCAGATACGCAGTATTTT; cdr3_aa: CASSFVLSQPDTQYF
d_call: NA; j_call: TRBJ1-1; v_call: TRBV4-2; clone_size: many; cdr3_nt: TGCGCCAGCAGCCAAGGGGGGGTGAACACTGAAGCTTTCTTT; cdr3_aa: CASSQGGVNTEAFF
d_call: NA; j_call: TRBJ2-1; v_call: TRBV21-1; clone_size: NA; cdr3_nt: TGTGCCAGCAGCAAGGGGGACTACGGCAATGAGCAGTTCTTC; cdr3_aa: CASSKGDYGNEQFF
d_call: NA; j_call: TRBJ2-5; v_call: TRBV3-1; clone_size: many; cdr3_nt: TGTGCCAGCAGCCAAGAAGACTTTTACCAAGAGACCCAGTACTTC; cdr3_aa: CASSQEDFYQETQYF
d_call: TRBD2; j_call: TRBJ2-3; v_call: TRBV7-9; clone_size: many; cdr3_nt: TGTGCCAGCAGCTTCGGACTAGCGGGGAGAGATACGCAGTATTTT; cdr3_aa: CASSFGLAGRDTQYF
d_call: TRBD1; j_call: TRBJ2-1; v_call: TRBV27; clone_size: few; cdr3_nt: TGTGCCAGCGGACCGACAGGGGTCTCCTACAATGAGCAGTTCTTC; cdr3_aa: CASGPTGVSYNEQFF
d_call: NA; j_call: TRBJ1-1; v_call: TRBV29-1; clone_size: few; cdr3_nt: TGCAGCTCCCTGAGCTTGACTGGGAGCACTGAAGCTTTCTTT; cdr3_aa: CSSLSLTGSTEAFF
d_call: TRBD1; j_call: TRBJ1-2; v_call: TRBV12-3/TRBV12-4; clone_size: NA; cdr3_nt: TGTGCCAGCAGTTTAGCGGCGACAGGGAGGAATGGCTACACCTTC; cdr3_aa: CASSLAATGRNGYTF
d_call: NA; j_call: TRBJ2-7; v_call: TRBV6-5; clone_size: few; cdr3_nt: TGTGCCAGCAGCCTTACTGACAGGATCGCCTACGAGCAGTACTTC; cdr3_aa: CASSLTDRIAYEQYF
d_call: NA; j_call: TRBJ2-1; v_call: TRBV12-3/TRBV12-4; clone_size: few; cdr3_nt: TGTGCCAGCAGGTCCTCAGCGGGTAATAGGGATGAGCAGTTCTTC; cdr3_aa: CASRSSAGNRDEQFF
d_call: NA; j_call: TRBJ2-7; v_call: TRBV21-1; clone_size: many; cdr3_nt: TGTGCCAGCAGCAAAGGGGGGAATCCAGGGTACCACGAGCAGTACTTC; cdr3_aa: CASSKGGNPGYHEQYF
d_call: NA; j_call: TRBJ2-1; v_call: TRBV24-1; clone_size: NA; cdr3_nt: TGTGCCACCAGTGACCATGCCCAGGGTACAGGGATTGAGCAGTTCTTC; cdr3_aa: CATSDHAQGTGIEQFF
d_call: TRBD2; j_call: TRBJ2-1; v_call: TRBV6-8; clone_size: NA; cdr3_nt: TGTGCCAGCAGCTACCTTGGGACTAGCGGCAATGAGCAGTTCTTC; cdr3_aa: CASSYLGTSGNEQFF
d_call: TRBD1; j_call: TRBJ2-2; v_call: TRBV11-2; clone_size: NA; cdr3_nt: TGTGCCAGCAGCCTACACAGGGGGGAAGGGGAGCTGTTTTTT; cdr3_aa: CASSLHRGEGELFF
d_call: NA; j_call: TRBJ1-2; v_call: TRBV7-2; clone_size: NA; cdr3_nt: TGTGCCAGCAGCTTAGAGTACGGCCATGCATATGGCTACACCTTC; cdr3_aa: CASSLEYGHAYGYTF
d_call: TRBD1; j_call: TRBJ2-6; v_call: TRBV15; clone_size: NA; cdr3_nt: TGTGCCACCTCCGACCCTCGGACAGGCAACTCTGGGGCCAACGTCCTGACTTTC; cdr3_aa: CATSDPRTGNSGANVLTF
d_call: TRBD2; j_call: TRBJ2-3; v_call: TRBV12-3/TRBV12-4; clone_size: many; cdr3_nt: TGTGCCAGCAGTTTCCTAGCGGGGGCGAGAGATACGCAGTATTTT; cdr3_aa: CASSFLAGARDTQYF
d_call: NA; j_call: TRBJ1-6; v_call: TRBV27; clone_size: many; cdr3_nt: TGTGCCAGCGGGTTGGACTCTGGACTCTATTCACCCCTCCACTTT; cdr3_aa: CASGLDSGLYSPLHF
d_call: NA; j_call: TRBJ1-3; v_call: TRBV29-1; clone_size: NA; cdr3_nt: TGCAGCGTTGTGAAGGACAGTGGAAACACCATATATTTT; cdr3_aa: CSVVKDSGNTIYF
d_call: NA; j_call: TRBJ2-1; v_call: TRBV15; clone_size: many; cdr3_nt: TGTGCCACCAGAGTGGGGCAGGTAGTAACCTACAATGAGCAGTTCTTC; cdr3_aa: CATRVGQVVTYNEQFF
d_call: NA; j_call: TRBJ1-3; v_call: TRBV7-9; clone_size: many; cdr3_nt: TGTGCCAGCAGCTCCCCTTCCGAGGTTGGAAACACCATATATTTT; cdr3_aa: CASSSPSEVGNTIYF
d_call: TRBD2; j_call: TRBJ2-3; v_call: TRBV5-1; clone_size: many; cdr3_nt: TGCGCCAGCAGCATTAGCGGGGCGAGCACAGATACGCAGTATTTT; cdr3_aa: CASSISGASTDTQYF
d_call: NA; j_call: TRBJ1-1; v_call: TRBV5-1; clone_size: few; cdr3_nt: TGCGCCAGCAGCTTGGCGGACCTGAACACTGAAGCTTTCTTT; cdr3_aa: CASSLADLNTEAFF
d_call: NA; j_call: TRBJ2-4; v_call: TRBV10-3; clone_size: once; cdr3_nt: TGTGCCATCAGTGAAGGGTTGGACCTAGCCAAAAACATTCAGTACTTC; cdr3_aa: CAISEGLDLAKNIQYF
d_call: TRBD1; j_call: TRBJ2-7; v_call: TRBV20-1; clone_size: NA; cdr3_nt: TGCAGTGCAAGGGGCTTATGGGACAGGGACTTCGCCTACGAGCAGTACTTC; cdr3_aa: CSARGLWDRDFAYEQYF
d_call: NA; j_call: TRBJ1-5; v_call: TRBV20-1; clone_size: NA; cdr3_nt: TGCAGTGCTAGTGGGGGCCAGCCCCAGCATTTT; cdr3_aa: CSASGGQPQHF
d_call: NA; j_call: TRBJ2-5; v_call: TRBV24-1; clone_size: NA; cdr3_nt: TGTGCCACCAGTGATACCGGCTCCCTGGAGACCCAGTACTTC; cdr3_aa: CATSDTGSLETQYF
d_call: TRBD1; j_call: TRBJ2-2; v_call: TRBV7-2; clone_size: many; cdr3_nt: TGTGCCAGCAGTACCGGGACAGGGACCGGGGAGCTGTTTTTT; cdr3_aa: CASSTGTGTGELFF
d_call: NA; j_call: TRBJ1-2; v_call: TRBV10-2; clone_size: NA; cdr3_nt: TGCGCCAGCAGTGAGTCTGACAGTAGAGTTCATGGCTACACCTTC; cdr3_aa: CASSESDSRVHGYTF
d_call: TRBD1; j_call: TRBJ1-3; v_call: TRBV28; clone_size: many; cdr3_nt: TGTGCCAGCAGTTTGTGGACAGGGGGATATGGAAACACCATATATTTT; cdr3_aa: CASSLWTGGYGNTIYF
d_call: NA; j_call: TRBJ2-2; v_call: TRBV7-2; clone_size: many; cdr3_nt: TGTGCCAGCAGCCCGTGGGGGGAGCTGTTTTTT; cdr3_aa: CASSPWGELFF
d_call: NA; j_call: TRBJ2-1; v_call: TRBV6-5; clone_size: NA; cdr3_nt: TGTGCCAGTCTGGGGGGATACAATGAGCAGTTCTTC; cdr3_aa: CASLGGYNEQFF
d_call: NA; j_call: TRBJ2-1; v_call: TRBV7-9; clone_size: NA; cdr3_nt: TGTGCCAGCAGCTTAGAAGACGCAAACAATGAGCAGTTCTTC; cdr3_aa: CASSLEDANNEQFF
d_call: TRBD1; j_call: TRBJ2-2; v_call: TRBV7-3; clone_size: few; cdr3_nt: TGTGCCAGCAGCAAACAGGGGGCGGCCGGGGAGCTGTTTTTT; cdr3_aa: CASSKQGAAGELFF
d_call: NA; j_call: TRBJ1-3; v_call: TRBV20-1; clone_size: NA; cdr3_nt: TGCAGTGCTAGAGTTGGCTCAGGAAACACCATATATTTT; cdr3_aa: CSARVGSGNTIYF
d_call: TRBD1; j_call: TRBJ1-1; v_call: TRBV6-5; clone_size: many; cdr3_nt: TGTGCCAGCCGTCCCTCCGGGACAGGGTCCACTGAAGCTTTCTTT; cdr3_aa: CASRPSGTGSTEAFF
d_call: NA; j_call: TRBJ1-4; v_call: TRBV6-5; clone_size: NA; cdr3_nt: TGTGCCAGCAGTTACGTAGGGGAAGGGGAAAAACTGTTTTTT; cdr3_aa: CASSYVGEGEKLFF
d_call: NA; j_call: TRBJ2-3; v_call: TRBV27; clone_size: NA; cdr3_nt: TGTGCCAGCAGTCCCTCAGCCACTAGCACAGATACGCAGTATTTT; cdr3_aa: CASSPSATSTDTQYF
d_call: NA; j_call: TRBJ2-3; v_call: TRBV12-3/TRBV12-4; clone_size: NA; cdr3_nt: TGTGCCAGCAGTTTTGGCAGGTGGGGGTATTTT; cdr3_aa: CASSFGRWGYF
d_call: TRBD1; j_call: TRBJ1-1; v_call: TRBV4-1; clone_size: many; cdr3_nt: TGCGCCAGCAGCCAACCCGGGACAGGGCGACTGAACACTGAAGCTTTCTTT; cdr3_aa: CASSQPGTGRLNTEAFF
d_call: TRBD2; j_call: TRBJ2-1; v_call: TRBV7-6; clone_size: NA; cdr3_nt: TGTGCCAGCAGCTTAGATGCGCCGGGGGGGAGCAATGAGCAGTTCTTC; cdr3_aa: CASSLDAPGGSNEQFF
d_call: NA; j_call: TRBJ2-5; v_call: TRBV12-3/TRBV12-4; clone_size: few; cdr3_nt: TGTGCCAGCAGTCCTCGCTCTTTACAGGGATCGGGTAATCGAGAGACCCAGTACTTC; cdr3_aa: CASSPRSLQGSGNRETQYF